These T cell receptor beta chains were read from a single sample in a study of blood T cells in healthy people across ages. TCRdb analysed the 5' RACE reads with MiXCR anew, one entry per CDR3 protein. Of 1,100,000 or so distinct CDR3 sequences listed, less than 50% were seen once; the top ten hold approximately 20%. The sample consisted of blood. Source of these receptors: a woman aged 55-75 years in good health. Both conserved end residues are part of each CDR3. Fields, in order: V gene, D gene, clone size, CDR3 protein. D genes are given only for firm matches. Size is omitted from some rows. Given values are once, few, many or a class for expanded clones.

TRBV29-1	NA	NA	CSVHLRGTYGYTF
TRBV29-1	NA	many	CSVEDQLGRRGETQYF
TRBV10-1	NA	many	CASSGGPISQETQYF
TRBV5-1	TRBD2	NA	CASSLLGSGRLNEQFF
TRBV20-1	NA	few	CSRYLKSSYNSPLHF
TRBV29-1	NA	few	CSGQRLEAFF
TRBV6-1	NA	NA	CASSERAENSNQPQHF
TRBV6-6	NA	NA	CASKSGGVLTEAFF
TRBV18	NA	NA	CASSPKSQETQYF
TRBV25-1	NA	few	CASSDMRGRWNNSPLHF
TRBV27	TRBD2	NA	CASSRWTSGRGADTQYF
TRBV11-2	NA	once	CASSLEGGRRGETQYF
TRBV5-1	NA	NA	CASRSGESDTQYF
TRBV2	TRBD2	NA	CASRTSLAGEVNGDEQFF
TRBV29-1	NA	many	CSVELGTYEQYF
TRBV10-3	NA	NA	CTTTRAGDEQYF
TRBV20-1	TRBD2	NA	CRAIRASGRATEETQYF
TRBV18	NA	NA	CASSQSIQGGNTEAFF
TRBV30	TRBD1	NA	CAWSTRGGYGYTF
TRBV4-1	NA	many	CASSFDSSSTDTQYF
TRBV27	NA	few	CASREITGFYEQYF
TRBV20-1	NA	NA	CSATHTWGGGVYEQYF
TRBV7-9	NA	NA	CASSLGVGTLYEQYF
TRBV20-1	NA	few	CSARAGPSYEQYF
TRBV20-1	TRBD2	few	CSASTSGGPYEQYF
TRBV2	TRBD2	NA	CASSPGTSGRNAQYF
TRBV11-2	TRBD1	few	CASSLGTGLGYEQYF
TRBV10-3	TRBD1	NA	CAISSGGGSNQPQHF
TRBV29-1	NA	NA	CSVGGTTSGDTTEAFF
TRBV29-1	NA	NA	CSVDELNTEAFF
TRBV5-1	NA	NA	CASSFPTSRYEQYF
TRBV5-8	NA	NA	CASSPGGAGYEQYF
TRBV28	TRBD1	NA	CASSPEGQALSYEQYF
TRBV4-1	TRBD2	NA	CTSSQVGRERPKNIQYF
TRBV11-2	NA	few	CASSLEAGRPYGYTF
TRBV5-6	TRBD2	few	CASSSLGTSGKETQYF
TRBV3-1	NA	NA	CASSQEGNTIYF
TRBV2	NA	NA	CASSGASGERYGYTF
TRBV6-2/TRBV6-3	NA	NA	CASSKYGQTQETQYF
TRBV5-1	TRBD2	NA	CASSLEVSGRALDEQYF
TRBV20-1	NA	NA	CSARRPGNGNQPQHF
TRBV7-2	NA	NA	CASSTRLDFDTQYF
TRBV28	TRBD2	NA	CASSIPSGGYNEQFF
TRBV27	TRBD2	NA	CASSFRLAGFFEQFF
TRBV29-1	NA	NA	CSVETDLSYEQYF
TRBV5-1	TRBD2	NA	CASSLVGLAEGGHGETQYF
TRBV7-2	NA	few	CASSLVVSPLHF
TRBV29-1	NA	NA	CSVSTLLTNYGYTF
TRBV20-1	TRBD1	once	CSPRRTGQETQYF
TRBV11-2	TRBD2	NA	CASSTTSGKTDTQYF
TRBV9	NA	NA	CASSASGRSTMETQYF
TRBV6-6	NA	NA	CASSERSQETQYF
TRBV7-2	NA	NA	CVSSLAGGWVYGYTF